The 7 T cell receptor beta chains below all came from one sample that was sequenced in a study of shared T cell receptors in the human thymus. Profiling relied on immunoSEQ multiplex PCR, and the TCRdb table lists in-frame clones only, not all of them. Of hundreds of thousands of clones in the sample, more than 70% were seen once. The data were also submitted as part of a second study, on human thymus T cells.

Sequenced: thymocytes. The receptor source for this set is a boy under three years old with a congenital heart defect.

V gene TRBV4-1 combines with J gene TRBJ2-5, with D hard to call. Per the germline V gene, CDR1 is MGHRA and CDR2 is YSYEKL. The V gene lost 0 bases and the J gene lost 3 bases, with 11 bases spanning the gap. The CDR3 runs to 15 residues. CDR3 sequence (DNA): TGCGCCAGCAGCCAAGACCTGGTACAAAAAGAGACCCAGTACTTC. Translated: CASSQDLVQKETQYF.

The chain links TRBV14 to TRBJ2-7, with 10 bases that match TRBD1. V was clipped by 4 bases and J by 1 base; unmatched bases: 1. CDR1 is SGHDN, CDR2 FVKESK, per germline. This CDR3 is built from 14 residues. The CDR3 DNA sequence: TGTGCCAGCAGCCGACAGGGGGCGTCCTACGAGCAGTACTTC. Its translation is CASSRQGASYEQYF.

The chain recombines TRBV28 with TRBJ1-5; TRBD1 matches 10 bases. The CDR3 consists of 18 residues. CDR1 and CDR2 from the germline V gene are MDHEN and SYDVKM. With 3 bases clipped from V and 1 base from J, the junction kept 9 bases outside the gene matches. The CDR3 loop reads CASSFMDRGESSNQPQHF. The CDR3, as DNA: TGTGCCAGCAGTTTCATGGACAGGGGGGAATCGAGCAATCAGCCCCAGCATTTT.

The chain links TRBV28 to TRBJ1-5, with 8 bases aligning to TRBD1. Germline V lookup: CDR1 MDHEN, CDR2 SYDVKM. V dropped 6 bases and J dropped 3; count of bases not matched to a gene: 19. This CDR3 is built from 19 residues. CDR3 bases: TGTGCCAGCAGAGGAAAGGACAGGGTGTCGGGAGTTGACAATCAGCCCCAGCATTTT. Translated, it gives CASRGKDRVSGVDNQPQHF.

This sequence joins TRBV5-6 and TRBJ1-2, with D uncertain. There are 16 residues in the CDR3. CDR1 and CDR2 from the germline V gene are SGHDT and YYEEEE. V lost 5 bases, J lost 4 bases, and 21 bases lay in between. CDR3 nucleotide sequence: TGTGCCAGCAGGTCACGGCGGGGAAGGCGACGCTATGGCTACACCTTC. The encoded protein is CASRSRRGRRRYGYTF.

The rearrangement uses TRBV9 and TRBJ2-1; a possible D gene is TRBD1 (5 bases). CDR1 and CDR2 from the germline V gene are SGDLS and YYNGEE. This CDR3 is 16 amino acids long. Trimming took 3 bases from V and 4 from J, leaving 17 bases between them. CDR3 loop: CASSARSETEYNEQFF. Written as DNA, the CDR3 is TGTGCCAGCAGCGCCCGCTCCGAGACAGAATACAATGAGCAGTTCTTC.

CDR3 residues: CASSSTGGPNTEAFF. As DNA, the CDR3 is TGTGCCAGCAGCTCGACAGGGGGCCCGAACACTGAAGCTTTCTTT. The chain couples TRBV5-4 to TRBJ1-1; 10 bases are a match to TRBD1. Germline trimming cut 3 bases from V and 1 base from J; bases unmatched to any gene: 3. The length of the CDR3 is 15 residues. Germline assignment: CDR1 SGHNT and CDR2 YYREEE (reference sequence).